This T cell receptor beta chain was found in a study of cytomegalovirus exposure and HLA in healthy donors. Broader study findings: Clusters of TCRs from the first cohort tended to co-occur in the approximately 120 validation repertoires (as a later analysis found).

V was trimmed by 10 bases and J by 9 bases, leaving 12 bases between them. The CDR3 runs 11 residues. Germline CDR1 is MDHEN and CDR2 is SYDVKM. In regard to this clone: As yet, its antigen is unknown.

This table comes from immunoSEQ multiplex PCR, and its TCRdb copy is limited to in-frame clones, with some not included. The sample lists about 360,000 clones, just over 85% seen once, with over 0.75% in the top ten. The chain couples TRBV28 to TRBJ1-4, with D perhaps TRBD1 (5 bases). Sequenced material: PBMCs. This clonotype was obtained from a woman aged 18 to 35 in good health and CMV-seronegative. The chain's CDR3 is CATGRGKKLFF. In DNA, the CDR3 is TGTGCCACGGGGCGGGGGAAAAAACTGTTTTTT.